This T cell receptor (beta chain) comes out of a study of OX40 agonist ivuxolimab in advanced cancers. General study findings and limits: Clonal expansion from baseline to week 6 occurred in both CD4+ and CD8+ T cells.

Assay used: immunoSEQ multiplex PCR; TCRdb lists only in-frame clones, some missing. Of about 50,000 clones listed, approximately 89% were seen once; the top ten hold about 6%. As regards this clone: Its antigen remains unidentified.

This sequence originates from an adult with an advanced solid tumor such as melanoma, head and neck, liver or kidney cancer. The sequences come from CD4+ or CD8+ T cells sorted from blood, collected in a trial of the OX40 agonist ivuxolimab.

The CDR3 here is CASSKQGIEAFF. As DNA, the CDR3 is TGTGCCAGCAGCAAACAGGGGATTGAAGCTTTCTTT. The V and J genes are TRBV5-5 and TRBJ1-1; 7 positions match TRBD1. Losses at the gene ends were 4 bases for V and 7 bases for J; bases not matched to a gene: 4. The length of the CDR3 is 12 residues. Germline V gene data show CDR1 as SGHKS and CDR2 as YYEKEE (reference sequence).